A selection of T cell receptor beta chains follows, all from one sample in a study of yellow fever vaccine responses in identical twins. MiXCR, run by TCRdb on the RT-PCR reads, gives a single entry per CDR3 protein. The data contain about 2,500 distinct CDR3 sequences, 82% of them singletons. Sequencing was performed on T cells from blood (PBMCs), unsorted or a sorted subset (not recorded which), taken before or after yellow fever vaccination (not recorded which). The receptors come from a woman younger than 30 who received the yellow fever vaccine. The conserved cysteine and the conserved F or W are not part of the CDR3 here. The order of the fields is V gene, clone size, J gene, CDR3 length, CDR3 protein. Clone size is not always given. Where it is, it says once, few, many or a class for expanded clones.

TRBV5-5	-	TRBJ1-5	11	ASSLILVQPQH
TRBV11-2	-	TRBJ2-1	11	ASSSPTRGEQF
TRBV4-1	-	TRBJ2-3	12	ASSHSEGIDTQY
TRBV10-1	once	TRBJ1-5	12	ASSEQGMGQPQH
TRBV11-3	-	TRBJ2-5	13	ASSLDLGGWETQY
TRBV12-3/TRBV12-4	-	TRBJ2-7	12	ASSLEGGPYEQY
TRBV25-1	-	TRBJ1-2	11	ASTPRTGYGYT
TRBV11-1	-	TRBJ2-1	13	ASSLGQASYNEQF
TRBV29-1	once	TRBJ2-3	12	SVSGGSNTDTQY
TRBV10-3	-	TRBJ1-2	13	AISEGFTFYYGYT
TRBV18	few	TRBJ2-7	14	ASSRPGTSLSHEQY
TRBV29-1	-	TRBJ1-1	11	SVETTLGTEAF
TRBV2	-	TRBJ1-1	10	ASSENGDEAF
TRBV18	-	TRBJ2-7	13	ASSPSGSSSYEQY
TRBV10-3	-	TRBJ1-2	13	AISDTGGQTYGYT
TRBV10-3	-	TRBJ2-3	12	AISTSGRVDTQY
TRBV10-1	-	TRBJ2-1	14	ASSYQGRLSYNEQF
TRBV2	-	TRBJ2-3	13	ASSLSAGNTDTQY
TRBV7-2	-	TRBJ2-7	12	ASSLAGTIYEQY
TRBV6-5	-	TRBJ1-2	14	ASSSPSQTGDYGYT
TRBV15	-	TRBJ2-3	15	ATSRGGWVRGSDTQY
TRBV19	-	TRBJ2-3	11	ASSILPGDTQY
TRBV12-3/TRBV12-4	few	TRBJ2-2	14	ASSPRRTGASGELF
TRBV2	-	TRBJ2-2	13	ASSALTRGAGELF
TRBV26	-	TRBJ2-1	10	ASSSSYGEQF
TRBV2	once	TRBJ2-1	13	ASSERQPSYNEQF
TRBV2	-	TRBJ2-3	12	ASSEVAGAELLY
TRBV4-1	few	TRBJ2-4	13	ASSPGRDPKNIQY
TRBV11-2	once	TRBJ2-1	16	ASSTKPPGQVKYNEQF
TRBV7-9	-	TRBJ1-1	11	ASSLRTGTEAF
TRBV11-1	-	TRBJ2-3	12	ASSLGTDTDTQY
TRBV11-3	-	TRBJ2-5	13	ASSPGTSVQETQY
TRBV5-1	-	TRBJ1-4	15	ASSSRTTTSSNEKLF
TRBV6-5	once	TRBJ2-3	15	ASSYFPDSGGAATQY
TRBV28	-	TRBJ1-1	13	ASSSQTGIGTEAF
TRBV11-1	-	TRBJ2-2	12	ASSFAVATGELF
TRBV11-1	-	TRBJ2-7	12	ASSPPGQGAEQY
TRBV10-1	-	TRBJ2-7	15	ASSESTWREGSYEQY
TRBV10-3	-	TRBJ2-2	13	AISGGLGEFGELF
TRBV4-1	-	TRBJ2-1	17	ASSPRKTSGSVSYNEQF
TRBV29-1	-	TRBJ1-2	11	SVVEGSDYGYT
TRBV5-1	-	TRBJ2-1	15	ASSPVSTSGSYNEQF
TRBV28	-	TRBJ1-5	13	ASTELKGKDQPQH
TRBV12-3/TRBV12-4	-	TRBJ2-2	9	ASTNTGELF
TRBV11-3	-	TRBJ2-7	11	ASSLATTYEQY
TRBV15	-	TRBJ2-1	13	ATSRDPGPYNEQF
TRBV10-3	-	TRBJ1-1	9	AISERQEAF
TRBV3-1	-	TRBJ1-1	12	ASSQGQSGTEAF
TRBV11-1	-	TRBJ2-2	13	ASSTSALKAGELF
TRBV5-6	-	TRBJ2-2	12	ASGNRDNTGELF
TRBV11-2	once	TRBJ2-6	16	ASSLVSQGAAGANVLT
TRBV2	-	TRBJ1-5	11	ASRQGEGEPQH
TRBV28	-	TRBJ1-3	13	ASSFATSGGNTIY
TRBV2	-	TRBJ2-1	13	ASSEISGDHNEQF